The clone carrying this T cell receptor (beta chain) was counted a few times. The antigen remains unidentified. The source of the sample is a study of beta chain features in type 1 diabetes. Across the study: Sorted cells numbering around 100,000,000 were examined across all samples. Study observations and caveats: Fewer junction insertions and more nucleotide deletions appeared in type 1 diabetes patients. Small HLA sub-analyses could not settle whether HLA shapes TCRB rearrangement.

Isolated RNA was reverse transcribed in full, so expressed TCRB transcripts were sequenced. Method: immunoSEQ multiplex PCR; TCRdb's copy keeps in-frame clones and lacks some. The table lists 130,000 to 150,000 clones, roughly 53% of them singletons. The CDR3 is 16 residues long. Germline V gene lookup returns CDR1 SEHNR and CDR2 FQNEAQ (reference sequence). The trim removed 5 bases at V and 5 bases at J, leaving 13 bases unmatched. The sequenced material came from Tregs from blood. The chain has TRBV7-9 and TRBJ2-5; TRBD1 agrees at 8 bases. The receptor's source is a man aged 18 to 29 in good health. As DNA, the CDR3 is TGTGCCAGCAGCCAGGGGGCGCGGAGGGGAGTCGAGACCCAGTACTTC. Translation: CASSQGARRGVETQYF.